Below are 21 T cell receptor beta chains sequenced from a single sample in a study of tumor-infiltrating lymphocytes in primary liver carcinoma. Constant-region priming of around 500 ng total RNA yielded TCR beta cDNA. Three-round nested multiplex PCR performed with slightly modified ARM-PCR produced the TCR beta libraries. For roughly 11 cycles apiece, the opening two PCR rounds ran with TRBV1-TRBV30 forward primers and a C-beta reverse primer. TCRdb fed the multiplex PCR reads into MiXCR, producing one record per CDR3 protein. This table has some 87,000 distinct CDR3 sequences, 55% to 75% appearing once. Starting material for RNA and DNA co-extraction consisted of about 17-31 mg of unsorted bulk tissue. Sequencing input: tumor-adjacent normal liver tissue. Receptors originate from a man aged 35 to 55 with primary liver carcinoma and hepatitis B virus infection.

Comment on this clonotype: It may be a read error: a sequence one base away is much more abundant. CDR3 sequence: CASSSPGRSSTDTHYF. CDR3 coding DNA: TGTGCCAGCAGCTCTCCGGGACGTTCGAGCACAGATACGCACTATTTT. The V call is TRBV5-4, the J call TRBJ2-3, with D perhaps given as TRBD1 or TRBD2 (5 bases each). In germline, CDR1 is SGHNT, CDR2 YYREEE (reference sequence). The CDR3 has 16 amino acids.

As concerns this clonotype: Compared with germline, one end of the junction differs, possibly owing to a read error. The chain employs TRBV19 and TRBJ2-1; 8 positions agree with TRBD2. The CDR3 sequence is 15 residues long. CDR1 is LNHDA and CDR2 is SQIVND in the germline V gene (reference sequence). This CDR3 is CVSSPGTSAYNEQFF. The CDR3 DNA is TGTGTCAGTAGTCCCGGGACTAGTGCCTACAATGAGCAGTTCTTC.

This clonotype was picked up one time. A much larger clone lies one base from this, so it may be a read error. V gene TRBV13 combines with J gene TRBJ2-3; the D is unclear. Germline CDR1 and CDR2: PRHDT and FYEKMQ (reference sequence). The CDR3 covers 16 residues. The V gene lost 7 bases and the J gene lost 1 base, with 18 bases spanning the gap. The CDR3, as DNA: TGTGCCAGCACCGAACGAAAGGGCTGGGGCACAGATACGCAGTATTTT. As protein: CASTERKGWGTDTQYF.

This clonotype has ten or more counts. In DNA, the CDR3 is TGTGCCAGCAGCCAGGGACAGGCCTCCTACGAGCAGTACTTC. Its protein product is CASSQGQASYEQYF. V and J are TRBV4-2 and TRBJ2-7; 8 nucleotides line up with TRBD1. Germline V gene sequence: CDR1 LGHNA, CDR2 YNFKEQ. This CDR3 is built from 14 residues. The junction had 1 base not matched to a gene; V was cut back by 3 bases and J by 0 bases.

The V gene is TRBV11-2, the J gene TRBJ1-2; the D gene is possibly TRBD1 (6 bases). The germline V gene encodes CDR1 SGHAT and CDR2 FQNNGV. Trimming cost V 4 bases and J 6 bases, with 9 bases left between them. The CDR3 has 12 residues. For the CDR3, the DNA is TGTGCCAGCAGCTCGGCAGGGGATGGCTACACCTTC. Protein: CASSSAGDGYTF.

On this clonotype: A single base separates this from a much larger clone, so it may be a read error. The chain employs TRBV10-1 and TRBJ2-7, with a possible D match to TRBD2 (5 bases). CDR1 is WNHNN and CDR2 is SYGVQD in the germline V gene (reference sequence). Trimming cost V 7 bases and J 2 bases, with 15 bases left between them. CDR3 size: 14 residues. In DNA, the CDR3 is TGCGCCAGCAATATGGCAGCGGTTGCCTACGAGCAGTACTTC. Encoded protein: CASNMAAVAYEQYF.

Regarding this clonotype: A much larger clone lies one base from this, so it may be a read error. CDR3 amino acids: CASSRTDGIDQPQHF. CDR3 nucleotide sequence: TGCGCCAGCAGCCGTACGGACGGGATCGATCAGCCCCAGCATTTT. The V gene is TRBV4-1, the J gene TRBJ1-5; D unresolved. The ends were cut back, 4 bases at V and 5 bases at J, with 15 bases in the middle. CDR1 and CDR2 from the germline V gene are MGHRA and YSYEKL. The CDR3 is 15 residues long.

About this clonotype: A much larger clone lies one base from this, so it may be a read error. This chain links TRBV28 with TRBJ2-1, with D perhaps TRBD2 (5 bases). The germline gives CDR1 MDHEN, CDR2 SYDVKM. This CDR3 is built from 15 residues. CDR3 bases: TGTGCCAGCAGTCCCCGGACGGGGTCCTACAATGAGCACTTCTTC. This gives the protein CASSPRTGSYNEHFF.

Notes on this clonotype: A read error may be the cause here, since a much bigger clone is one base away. The CDR3 here is CASSGPGTDTQYF. The CDR3 DNA is TGTGCCAGCAGTGGCCCGGGGACAGATACGCAGTATTTT. The J gene is TRBJ2-3, the V gene TRBV28; possible D gene TRBD2, 5 bases. Germline V gene data show CDR1 as MDHEN and CDR2 as SYDVKM. The V end was cut by 5 bases, the J end by 3 bases, with 9 bases between. The CDR3 consists of 13 residues. The full variable domain, rest sourced from reference TRBV28 and TRBJ2-3, is DVKVTQSSRYLVKRTGEKVFLECVQDMDHENMFWYRQDPGLGLRLIYFSYDVKMKEKGDIPEGYSVSREKKERFSLILESASTNQTSMYLCASSGPGTDTQYFGPGTRLTVL.

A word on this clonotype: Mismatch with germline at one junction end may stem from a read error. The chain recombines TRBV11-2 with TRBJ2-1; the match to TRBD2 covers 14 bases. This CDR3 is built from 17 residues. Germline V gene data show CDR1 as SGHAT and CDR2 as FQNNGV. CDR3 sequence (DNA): TGTGCCAGCAGCAGAGGGACTAGCGGGAGCTCCTATAATGACCAGTTCTTC. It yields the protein CASSRGTSGSSYNDQFF. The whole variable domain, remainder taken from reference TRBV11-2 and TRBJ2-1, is EAGVAQSPRYKIIEKRQSVAFWCNPISGHATLYWYQQILGQGPKLLIQFQNNGVVDDSQLPKDRFSAERLKGVDSTLKIQPAKLEDSAVYLCASSRGTSGSSYNDQFFGPGTRLTVL.

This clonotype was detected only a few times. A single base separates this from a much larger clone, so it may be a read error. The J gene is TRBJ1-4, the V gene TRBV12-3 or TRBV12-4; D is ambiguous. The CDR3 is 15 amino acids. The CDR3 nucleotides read TGTGTCAGCAGTCCGCGAGAACTAAAGGGTGAAAAACTGTTTTTT. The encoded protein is CVSSPRELKGEKLFF.

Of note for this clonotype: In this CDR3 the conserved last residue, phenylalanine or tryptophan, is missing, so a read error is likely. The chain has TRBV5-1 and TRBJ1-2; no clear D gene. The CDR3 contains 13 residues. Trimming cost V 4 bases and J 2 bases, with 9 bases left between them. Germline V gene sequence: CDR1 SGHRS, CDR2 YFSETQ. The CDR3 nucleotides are TGCGCCAGCAGCCTTGTGGGAAACTATGGCTACACCCTC. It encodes CASSLVGNYGYTL.

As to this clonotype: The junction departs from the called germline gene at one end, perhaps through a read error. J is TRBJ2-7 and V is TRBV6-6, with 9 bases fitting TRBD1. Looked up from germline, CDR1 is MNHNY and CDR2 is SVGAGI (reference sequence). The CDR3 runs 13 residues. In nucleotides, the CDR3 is TGTGCCAGCAGTGGGAACAGGGGGCACGAGCAATACTTC. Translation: CASSGNRGHEQYF.

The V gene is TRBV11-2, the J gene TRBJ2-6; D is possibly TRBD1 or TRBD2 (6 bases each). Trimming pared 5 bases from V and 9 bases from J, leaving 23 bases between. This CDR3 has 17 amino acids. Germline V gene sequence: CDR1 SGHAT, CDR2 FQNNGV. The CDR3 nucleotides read TGTGCCAGCAGCCTAGTGGGGGGCGCAGCTAGGGTCAACGTCCTGACTTTC. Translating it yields CASSLVGGAARVNVLTF. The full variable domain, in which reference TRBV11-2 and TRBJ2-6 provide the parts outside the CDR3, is EAGVAQSPRYKIIEKRQSVAFWCNPISGHATLYWYQQILGQGPKLLIQFQNNGVVDDSQLPKDRFSAERLKGVDSTLKIQPAKLEDSAVYLCASSLVGGAARVNVLTFGAGSRLTVL.

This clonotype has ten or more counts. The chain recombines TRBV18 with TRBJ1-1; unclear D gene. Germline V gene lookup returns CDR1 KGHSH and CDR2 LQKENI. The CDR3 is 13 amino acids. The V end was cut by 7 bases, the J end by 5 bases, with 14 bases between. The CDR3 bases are TGTGCCAGCTGCTGTGAAAAGGGAACTGAAGCTTTCTTT. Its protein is CASCCEKGTEAFF.

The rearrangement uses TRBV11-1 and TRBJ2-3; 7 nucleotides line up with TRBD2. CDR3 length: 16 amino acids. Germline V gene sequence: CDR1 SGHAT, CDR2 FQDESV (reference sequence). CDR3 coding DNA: TGTGTCAACAGCCTCGGGACTATCACACAAACAGATACGCAGTATTTT. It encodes CVNSLGTITQTDTQYF.

The CDR3 nucleotides read TGTGCCAGCAGCTTAACTACTAGCGGGCCGTATAGCACAGATACGCAGTATTTT. Residues: CASSLTTSGPYSTDTQYF. V gene TRBV11-2 combines with J gene TRBJ2-3, with 9 bases fitting TRBD2. Losses at the gene ends were 2 bases for V and 0 bases for J; bases not matched to a gene: 9. CDR1 and CDR2 from the germline V gene are SGHAT and FQNNGV. There are 18 residues in the CDR3.

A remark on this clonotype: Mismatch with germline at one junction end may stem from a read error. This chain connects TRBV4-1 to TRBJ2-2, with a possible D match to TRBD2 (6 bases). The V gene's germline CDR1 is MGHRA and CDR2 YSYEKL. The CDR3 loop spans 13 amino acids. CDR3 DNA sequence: TGCGTCAGCAGCCAAGGACGAGGCGGGGAGCCGTTTTTT. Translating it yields CVSSQGRGGEPFF.

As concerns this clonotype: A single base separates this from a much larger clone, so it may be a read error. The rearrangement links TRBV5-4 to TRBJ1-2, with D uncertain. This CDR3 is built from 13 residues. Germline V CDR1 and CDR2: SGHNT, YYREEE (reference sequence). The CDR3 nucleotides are TGTGCCAGCCGCTTAAACAGTAACTATGGCTACACCTTC. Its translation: CASRLNSNYGYTF.

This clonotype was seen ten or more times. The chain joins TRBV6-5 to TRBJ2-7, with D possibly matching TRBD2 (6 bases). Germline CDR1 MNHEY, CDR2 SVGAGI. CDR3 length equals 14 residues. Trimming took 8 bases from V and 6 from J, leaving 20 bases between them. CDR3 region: CASERGSGSGEQYF. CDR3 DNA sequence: TGTGCCAGCGAAAGGGGTAGCGGAAGCGGCGAGCAGTACTTC.

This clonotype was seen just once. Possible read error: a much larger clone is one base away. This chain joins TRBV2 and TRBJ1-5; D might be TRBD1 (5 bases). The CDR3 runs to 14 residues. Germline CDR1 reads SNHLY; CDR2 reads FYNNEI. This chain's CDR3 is CVSTGQYSNQPQHF. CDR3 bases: TGTGTCAGCACCGGACAATATAGCAATCAGCCCCAGCATTTT.